The clone carrying this T cell receptor beta chain was picked up one time. The junction does not match germline at one end; this may be a read error. Here immunoSEQ multiplex PCR was the method, and the copy in TCRdb shows in-frame clones only, minus some. The sample comprises approximately 49,000 clones, around 85% of which are singletons, and roughly 2.8% rests with the top ten. This specimen belongs to a study of control samples from healthy donors and cancer patients. This TCR was recovered from a woman aged 45-59 years with lung cancer. What was sequenced was PBMCs.

CDR3 DNA sequence: TGTGCCAGCAATCTGGACAGGGAAAGACTGTTTTTT. It specifies CASNLDRERLFF. The J gene is TRBJ1-4, the V gene TRBV12-3 or TRBV12-4; 8 bases fit TRBD1. The CDR3 runs to 12 residues.